Presented here are 32 T cell receptor beta chains from one specimen sequenced in a study of T cells in Graves' hyperthyroidism and ophthalmopathy. Amplification targeted TCR beta CDR3 regions from RNA transcripts. Using the HTBI primer set, a first-round RT-PCR was run on the TCR CDR3. TCRdb reprocessed the multiplex PCR reads with MiXCR, giving one entry per CDR3 protein. The sample lists hundreds of thousands of distinct CDR3 sequences, roughly a quarter seen once, with around 10% in the top ten. The specimen sequenced was blood. Receptors originate from a woman in her twenties or thirties with Graves' ophthalmopathy.

The gene calls are TRBV6-2 or TRBV6-3 and TRBJ2-2; D unresolved. This CDR3 spans 15 amino acids. Germline V lookup: CDR1 MNHEY, CDR2 SVGEGT. V gave up 6 bases and J gave up 6 bases, with 17 bases separating them. The CDR3 DNA reads as TGTGCCAGCAGCTTCGACCAGGCAGGATCCGGGGAGCTGTTTTTT. This sequence encodes CASSFDQAGSGELFF.

The rearrangement links TRBV6-5 to TRBJ2-7; TRBD1 might be the D (6 bases). CDR1 and CDR2 from the germline V gene are MNHEY and SVGAGI. The CDR3 is 15 amino acids. Trimming left V 4 bases short and J 3 bases short, with 16 bases between. The CDR3 DNA follows: TGTGCCAGCAGTTCACCCGGGACAACAGTCTACGAGCAGTACTTC. Residues: CASSSPGTTVYEQYF.

There are many counts of this clonotype. The gene calls are TRBV20-1 and TRBJ1-2, with TRBD1 matching over 7 bases. This CDR3 has 12 residues. With 6 bases clipped from V and 5 bases from J, the junction kept 6 bases outside the gene matches. Looked up from germline, CDR1 is DFQATT and CDR2 is SNEGSKA (reference sequence). The CDR3 DNA reads TGCAGTGCATGGGACAGCGGATATGGCTACACCTTC. This translates into CSAWDSGYGYTF.

This clonotype was observed many times. The chain uses TRBV12-3 or TRBV12-4 and TRBJ1-2; no reliable D call. The CDR3 extends over 15 amino acids. V dropped 6 bases and J dropped 4 bases, with 18 bases sitting between them. The CDR3 protein is CASSFGSGRSYGYTF. In DNA form, the CDR3 reads TGTGCCAGCAGCTTCGGGAGTGGACGAAGCTATGGCTACACCTTC.

This clonotype occurred many times. The chain is built from TRBV12-3 or TRBV12-4 and TRBJ2-5, with a weak D call TRBD1 (6 bases). V lost 5 bases and J lost 3, with 13 bases in between. The CDR3 has 14 amino acids. DNA for the CDR3: TGTGCCAGCAGTAGAGGACGGACAGAAGAGACCCAGTACTTC. Translated: CASSRGRTEETQYF.

Ten or more counts support this clonotype. The V and J genes are TRBV6-1 and TRBJ2-5; 9 bases agree with TRBD1. The germline CDR1 and CDR2 sequences are MNHNS and SASEGT. This CDR3 has 14 residues. The junction had 1 base not matched to a gene; V was cut back by 4 bases and J by 1 base. This CDR3 reads CASSGGQGQETQYF. The DNA for the CDR3 is TGTGCCAGCAGTGGGGGACAGGGCCAAGAGACCCAGTACTTC.

This clonotype came up a few times. The genes are TRBV6-1 and TRBJ2-7; D might be TRBD1 or TRBD2, each matching 7 bases. The V gene lost 0 bases and the J gene lost 3 bases, with 9 bases spanning the gap. Germline V gene data show CDR1 as MNHNS and CDR2 as SASEGT. The CDR3 has 14 residues. CDR3: CASSEARGGYEQYF. The DNA of the CDR3 is TGTGCCAGCAGTGAAGCCAGGGGGGGCTACGAGCAGTACTTC.

The chain carries TRBV6-1 and TRBJ2-7; 7 bases fit TRBD2. The CDR3 loop spans 17 amino acids. Trimming removed 6 bases from V and 6 bases from J; junction bases left unmatched: 20. Germline V gene sequence: CDR1 MNHNS, CDR2 SASEGT. CDR3 DNA sequence: TGTGCCAGCAGAACCCTTACTAGCGAATTCCCGTTCACCGAGCAGTACTTC. Amino acid sequence: CASRTLTSEFPFTEQYF.

This clonotype was counted at least ten times. V is TRBV7-8 and J is TRBJ1-5; D is unclear. V was pared by 1 base and J by 10 bases, with 14 bases between. The CDR3 consists of 14 residues. The germline CDR1 and CDR2 sequences are SGHVS and FQNEAQ. The CDR3 is CASSLVDGIQPQHF. CDR3 nucleotides: TGTGCCAGCAGCTTAGTGGACGGTATTCAACCCCAGCATTTT.

The V gene is TRBV6-1, the J gene TRBJ2-7; possibly TRBD1 for D (6 bases). Trimming cost V 6 bases and J 2 bases, with 14 bases left between them. The CDR3 runs 14 residues. Germline V CDR1 and CDR2: MNHNS, SASEGT. The CDR3 DNA sequence: TGTGCCAGCAGGGACAGAGAAGGACCCTACGAGCAGTACTTC. It yields the protein CASRDREGPYEQYF.

This clonotype has a handful of counts. The chain has TRBV5-1 and TRBJ2-5; tentative D call: TRBD1 (5 bases). Germline lookup yields CDR1 SGHRS and CDR2 YFSETQ. This CDR3 has 13 residues. V lost 4 bases and J lost 7, with 14 bases in between. The CDR3 here is CASSTDTGWTQYF. The CDR3 bases are TGCGCCAGCAGCACCGATACAGGCTGGACCCAGTACTTC.

This chain uses TRBV15 with TRBJ1-5; no reliable D call. Trimming took off 5 bases at V and 0 bases at J, with 8 bases between the two ends. The CDR3 sequence is 14 residues long. Germline lookup yields CDR1 LNHNV and CDR2 YYDKDF (reference sequence). The chain's CDR3 is CATSFINSNQPQHF. CDR3 sequence (DNA): TGTGCCACCAGCTTTATCAATAGCAATCAGCCCCAGCATTTT.

This clonotype was counted ten times or more. V and J are TRBV7-8 and TRBJ2-4; D is uncertain. V lost 3 bases, J lost 9 bases, and 15 bases lay in between. Germline loops: CDR1 SGHVS, CDR2 FQNEAQ. The CDR3 has 14 residues. CDR3 in DNA: TGTGCCAGCAGCTTTGACTCCTCGAACACCATTCAGTACTTC. Its protein product is CASSFDSSNTIQYF. The variable domain in full, completed from reference TRBV7-8 and TRBJ2-4, reads GAGVSQSPRYKVAKRGQDVALRCDPISGHVSLFWYQQALGQGPEFLTYFQNEAQLDKSGLPSDRFFAERPEGSVSTLKIQRTQQEDSAVYLCASSFDSSNTIQYFGAGTRLSVL.

This clonotype has at least ten counts. The rearrangement joins TRBV6-5 to TRBJ1-1; D remains ambiguous. CDR1 and CDR2 (germline): MNHEY, SVGAGI. The length of the CDR3 is 15 residues. V lost 1 base and J lost 0, with 9 bases in between. This chain's CDR3 is CASSYFGVMNTEAFF. The CDR3 bases are TGTGCCAGCAGTTACTTTGGGGTCATGAACACTGAAGCTTTCTTT.

The J gene is TRBJ2-5, the V gene TRBV6-2 or TRBV6-3; 8 bases agree with TRBD1. Germline values: CDR1 MNHEY, CDR2 SVGEGT. The CDR3 consists of 14 residues. The trim removed 2 bases at V and 7 bases at J, leaving 6 bases unmatched. The CDR3 loop is CASSYIGQGGTQYF. In DNA, the CDR3 is TGTGCCAGCAGTTACATCGGACAGGGAGGGACCCAGTACTTC.

The chain joins TRBV2 to TRBJ2-7; 8 bases are a match to TRBD1. V trimming: 6 bases; J trimming: 5 bases; junction bases outside the gene matches: 9. The germline CDR1 and CDR2 sequences are SNHLY and FYNNEI. The CDR3 is 14 amino acids. This chain's CDR3 is CASRTDRAVHEQYF. CDR3 nucleotides: TGTGCCAGCAGGACGGACAGGGCCGTCCACGAGCAGTACTTC.

The rearrangement links TRBV12-3 or TRBV12-4 to TRBJ2-5; D is unresolved. The CDR3 sequence is 15 residues long. V lost 6 bases, J lost 1 base, and 15 bases lay in between. CDR3 nucleotides: TGTGCCAGCAGCTACTCTAGGCGACCCCAAGAGACCCAGTACTTC. Protein sequence: CASSYSRRPQETQYF.

About this clonotype itself: A read error may explain this, as a much larger clone is one base away. The genes are TRBV7-2 and TRBJ2-7; maybe TRBD2 (5 bases). The CDR3 covers 15 residues. Looked up from germline, CDR1 is SGHTA and CDR2 is FQGNSA. CDR3 amino acids: CASNLARQLTYEQYF. The CDR3 bases are TGTGCCAGCAACTTAGCGAGGCAGCTGACCTACGAGCAGTACTTC.

This clonotype has ten or more counts. The rearrangement joins TRBV12-3 or TRBV12-4 to TRBJ2-7, with 7 bases fitting TRBD1. CDR3 size: 15 residues. J was trimmed by 5 bases and V by 6 bases; bases with no gene match: 13. The CDR3 nucleotides are TGTGCCAGCAGAAGAGACAGGGTGGGGAGTAACGAGCAGTACTTC. As protein: CASRRDRVGSNEQYF.

The chain carries TRBV28 and TRBJ1-2; D call uncertain. The CDR3 spans 14 residues. V lost 6 bases and J lost 7, with 18 bases in between. Germline V gene data show CDR1 as MDHEN and CDR2 as SYDVKM. CDR3 sequence: CASSFPLVLGGYTF. The DNA for the CDR3 is TGTGCCAGCAGCTTCCCCCTGGTTTTGGGTGGCTACACCTTC.

This clonotype was counted at least ten times. The CDR3 coding sequence is TGTGCCAGCACCAGGGACGGAGGAATACCGAACACTGAAGCTTTCTTT. This codes for CASTRDGGIPNTEAFF. This rearrangement joins TRBV11-2 to TRBJ1-1, with a possible D match to TRBD1 (5 bases). The CDR3 has 16 amino acids. Germline V CDR1 and CDR2: SGHAT, FQNNGV. V shed 7 bases and J shed 1 base, with 19 bases lying between them.

The chain joins TRBV4-1 to TRBJ2-2; 9 bases are shared with TRBD2. V lost 2 bases and J lost 4; bases outside the gene matches: 5. The germline CDR1 and CDR2 sequences are MGHRA and YSYEKL. The CDR3 is made up of 16 amino acids. In DNA, the CDR3 is TGCGCCAGCAGCCAAAGAAGGCGGGGGGGCACCGGGGAGCTGTTTTTT. This sequence encodes CASSQRRRGGTGELFF.

V and J are TRBV19 and TRBJ1-3, with D maybe TRBD1 (5 bases). Per the germline V gene, CDR1 is LNHDA and CDR2 is SQIVND (reference sequence). V shed 4 bases and J shed 3 bases, with 16 bases lying between them. The CDR3 extends over 16 amino acids. The CDR3 DNA is TGTGCCAGTAGTACACACTTCGGGGGATTTGGAAACACCATATATTTT. Residues: CASSTHFGGFGNTIYF.

There are many counts of this clonotype. CDR3 residues: CSASRTGRGTEAFF. CDR3 sequence (DNA): TGCAGTGCTTCAAGGACAGGCCGGGGCACTGAAGCTTTCTTT. The chain is built from TRBV20-1 and TRBJ1-1; 7 bases are a match to TRBD1. The V segment lost 5 bases and the J segment 4 bases; nucleotides outside the gene matches: 10. This CDR3 region has 14 residues. The germline gives CDR1 DFQATT, CDR2 SNEGSKA (reference sequence).

The CDR3 region has the DNA TGCAGTGCTAGAGCAGGAGGGGTCGGGGCTTTCTTT. It specifies CSARAGGVGAFF. The chain recombines TRBV20-1 with TRBJ1-1; weak D call: TRBD1 (5 bases). Germline CDR1 reads DFQATT; CDR2 reads SNEGSKA (reference sequence). Deletions cut 1 base from V and 11 bases from J, with 14 bases between. The CDR3 sequence is 12 residues long.

In its sample, this clonotype was seen many times. The chain is built from TRBV27 and TRBJ2-7; D unclear. Trimming took off 7 bases at V and 0 bases at J, with 10 bases between the two ends. This CDR3 has 13 residues. From germline, CDR1 is MNHEY and CDR2 SMNVEV (reference sequence). The CDR3 here is CASTGGSSYEQYF. CDR3 DNA: TGTGCCAGCACTGGTGGTAGCTCCTACGAGCAGTACTTC.

V is TRBV29-1 and J is TRBJ2-5; no clear D. In germline, CDR1 is SQVTM, CDR2 ANQGSEA. V was clipped by 1 base and J by 9 bases, with 15 bases between them. The CDR3 has 13 residues. CDR3 DNA: TGCAGCGTTGAAGGGTTCAGCCCCGGGTCCCAGTACTTC. Translating gives CSVEGFSPGSQYF.

This clonotype was counted a few times. CDR3 in amino acids: CASSLKTGGQANYGYTF. The CDR3 DNA sequence: TGTGCCAGCAGTTTAAAGACAGGGGGCCAAGCTAACTATGGCTACACCTTC. This chain connects TRBV27 to TRBJ1-2; 10 bases align to TRBD1. Trimming cost V 2 bases and J 0 bases; bases outside gene matches: 6. There are 17 residues in the CDR3. CDR1 is MNHEY and CDR2 is SMNVEV in the germline V gene (reference sequence).

The rearrangement joins TRBV10-2 to TRBJ1-1; D remains unclear. The ends were cut back, 2 bases at V and 1 base at J, with 11 bases in the middle. CDR1 WSHSY and CDR2 SAAADI come from the germline V gene. There are 15 residues in the CDR3. CDR3 sequence reads: CASSERTGRNTEAFF. The CDR3 region has the DNA TGCGCCAGCAGTGAGAGAACGGGGAGGAACACTGAAGCTTTCTTT.

This clonotype was seen a few times. This chain uses TRBV11-2 with TRBJ1-5; 7 nucleotides match TRBD1. CDR1 is SGHAT and CDR2 is FQNNGV in the germline V gene. V trimming: 2 bases; J trimming: 3 bases; junction bases outside the gene matches: 7. The CDR3 is 16 residues long. CDR3 bases: TGTGCCAGCAGCTTAAGGTCGGGACAGAACAATCAGCCCCAGCATTTT. It specifies CASSLRSGQNNQPQHF.

This clonotype appeared a single time. V is TRBV20-1 and J is TRBJ2-7; 8 bases align to TRBD1. The V gene's germline CDR1 is DFQATT and CDR2 SNEGSKA (reference sequence). The CDR3 loop spans 15 amino acids. V was clipped by 3 bases and J by 1 base; unmatched bases: 8. The CDR3 region is CSASYGTGVSYEQYF. The DNA for the CDR3 is TGCAGTGCTAGTTACGGGACAGGAGTTTCCTACGAGCAGTACTTC.

J is TRBJ1-5 and V is TRBV20-1; the D gene is possibly TRBD1 (5 bases). Looked up from germline, CDR1 is DFQATT and CDR2 is SNEGSKA (reference sequence). The CDR3 spans 16 residues. The ends were cut back, 3 bases at V and 0 bases at J, with 15 bases in the middle. The CDR3 sequence: CSARDDRRYSNQPQHF. Written as DNA, the CDR3 is TGCAGTGCTAGGGATGACAGAAGATATAGCAATCAGCCCCAGCATTTT.